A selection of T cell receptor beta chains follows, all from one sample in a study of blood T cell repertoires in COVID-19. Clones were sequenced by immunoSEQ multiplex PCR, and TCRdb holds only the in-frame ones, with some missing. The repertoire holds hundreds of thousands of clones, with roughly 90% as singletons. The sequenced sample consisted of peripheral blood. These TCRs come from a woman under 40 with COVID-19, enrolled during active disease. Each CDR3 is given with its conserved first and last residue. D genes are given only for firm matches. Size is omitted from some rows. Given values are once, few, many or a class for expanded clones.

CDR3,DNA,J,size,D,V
CASSRDRGSNQPQHF,TGTGCCAGCAGTCGGGACAGGGGGAGCAATCAGCCCCAGCATTTT,TRBJ1-5,.,TRBD1,TRBV6-5
CASRTASSYNEQFF,TGTGCCAGCAGGACTGCGAGCTCCTACAATGAGCAGTTCTTC,TRBJ2-1,.,.,TRBV28
CASKEQGVFSEAFF,TGTGCCAGCAAGGAACAGGGAGTGTTTTCTGAAGCTTTCTTT,TRBJ1-1,.,.,TRBV11-2
CASSIFRGQSYTEAFF,TGCGCCAGCAGTATCTTCCGGGGACAGTCGTACACTGAAGCTTTCTTT,TRBJ1-1,.,TRBD1,TRBV23-1
CASSQEGRGTGGAGEQYF,TGTGCCAGCAGCCAAGAAGGACGGGGGACAGGGGGCGCGGGGGAGCAGTACTTC,TRBJ2-7,.,TRBD1,TRBV4-2
CASSEYEWVEGEQPQHF,TGTGCCAGCAGTGAATATGAGTGGGTGGAAGGGGAACAGCCCCAGCATTTT,TRBJ1-5,few,.,TRBV6-1
CSVVTASGGYTF,TGCAGCGTTGTAACAGCCTCCGGTGGCTACACCTTC,TRBJ1-2,.,.,TRBV29-1
CASSLTGLARTDTQYF,TGTGCCAGCAGCCTCACGGGACTAGCCCGCACAGATACGCAGTATTTT,TRBJ2-3,.,TRBD2,TRBV9
CASSLRTGGDNSPLHF,TGTGCCAGCAGCCTAAGGACAGGGGGGGATAATTCACCCCTCCACTTT,TRBJ1-6,once,TRBD1,TRBV7-9
CASSPERVRDEQFF,TGTGCCAGCTCTCCCGAGCGGGTGAGGGATGAGCAGTTCTTC,TRBJ2-1,.,.,TRBV18
CATSRGQGSSGANVLTF,TGTGCCACCAGCAGAGGACAGGGGAGCTCTGGGGCCAACGTCCTGACTTTC,TRBJ2-6,.,TRBD1,TRBV15
CASSQDIRLAGGRETQYF,TGTGCCAGCAGCCAAGACATAAGACTAGCGGGGGGGCGGGAGACCCAGTACTTC,TRBJ2-5,.,TRBD2,TRBV3-1/TRBV3-2
CASSLDPNGRGVNEQFF,TGTGCCAGCAGCCTTGACCCAAATGGGCGGGGAGTCAATGAGCAGTTCTTC,TRBJ2-1,.,.,TRBV13
CASSEGDRGGGGYTF,TGTGCCAGCAGTGAAGGAGACAGGGGGGGTGGAGGCTACACCTTC,TRBJ1-2,once,TRBD1,TRBV6-1
CASSYAQANEKLFF,TGTGCCAGCAGTTACGCCCAGGCTAATGAAAAACTGTTTTTT,TRBJ1-4,.,.,TRBV6-5
CASSRGQGYAGYTF,TGTGCCAGCAGTAGGGGGCAGGGTTACGCTGGCTACACCTTC,TRBJ1-2,.,TRBD1,TRBV6-5
CASSPVSTPRRGEQFF,TGTGCCAGCAGCCCCGTGTCGACACCCCGGAGGGGTGAGCAGTTCTTC,TRBJ2-1,.,.,TRBV5-6
CASSVPPPGAQNSPLHF,TGTGCCAGTAGTGTACCACCCCCAGGGGCGCAGAATTCACCCCTCCACTTT,TRBJ1-6,.,.,TRBV19
CASSGQRQTLSYEQYF,TGTGCCAGCAGTGGACAGCGACAAACCCTCTCCTACGAGCAGTACTTC,TRBJ2-7,.,.,TRBV6-1
CASSIVRGGDQPQHF,TGTGCCAGCAGCATAGTTCGCGGGGGGGATCAGCCCCAGCATTTT,TRBJ1-5,once,.,TRBV21-1
CASRRTGGGGYTF,TGTGCCAGCAGACGCACAGGGGGTGGGGGCTACACCTTC,TRBJ1-2,.,TRBD1,TRBV3-1/TRBV3-2
CASSQGVDRGYTF,TGTGCCAGCAGTCAAGGGGTCGATCGGGGGTACACCTTC,TRBJ1-2,.,.,TRBV2
CASSRVPDTSSYNSPLHF,TGTGCCAGCAGCCGAGTTCCGGACACGAGCTCCTATAATTCACCCCTCCACTTT,TRBJ1-6,.,.,TRBV11-2
CASSSGTGENYGYTF,TGTGCCAGCAGCTCAGGGACAGGGGAGAACTATGGCTACACCTTC,TRBJ1-2,.,TRBD1,TRBV5-6